This is a list of T cell receptor beta chains from one sample in a study of CD8+CD57+ T cells in acquired aplastic anemia. TCRdb independently ran MiXCR on the reads; one entry per CDR3 protein. Among around 150,000 distinct CDR3 sequences, about 50% were seen once, and the ten largest hold about 30%. What was sequenced was sorted CD4+, CD8+, or CD8+CD57+ T cells (not recorded which) from PBMCs. The receptors here all came from a human donor with aplastic anemia. The CDR3 runs from the conserved cysteine through the conserved F or W. A D gene is named only where the DNA matches it firmly.

-	TRBV9	TRBJ2-3	CASSVDGTPEEADTQYF
-	TRBV15	TRBJ1-6	CATSRDSASDSPLHF
-	TRBV6-5	TRBJ1-2	CASSFIGLVGYGYTF
-	TRBV11-2	TRBJ2-7	CASSFGTATYEQYF
-	TRBV7-9	TRBJ1-2	CASSLGPSNYGYTF
TRBD2	TRBV7-6	TRBJ2-7	CASSLASSGRSYEQYF
-	TRBV12-3/TRBV12-4	TRBJ2-2	CASSFAGANTGELFF
-	TRBV2	TRBJ1-2	CASSVRTANYGYTF
-	TRBV19	TRBJ2-1	CASSISTVWRNEQFF
-	TRBV7-9	TRBJ1-3	CASSPAGARGNTIYF
-	TRBV3-1	TRBJ1-3	CASSQDAGVGGGNTIYF
TRBD1	TRBV4-3	TRBJ1-4	CASRLGTGNEKLFF
TRBD1	TRBV9	TRBJ2-2	CASSTGQVSNTGELFF
-	TRBV7-3	TRBJ2-1	CASRFQYNEQFF
TRBD2	TRBV15	TRBJ2-5	CATSATSGPQETQYF
-	TRBV13	TRBJ1-6	CASQDGENSPLHF
-	TRBV24-1	TRBJ1-5	CATSSPAAPYSNQPQHF
TRBD2	TRBV6-2/TRBV6-3	TRBJ2-3	CASQLADGTDTRYF
-	TRBV20-1	TRBJ2-7	CSASPSDHPYEQYF
-	TRBV19	TRBJ1-4	CASSMGRTNEKLFF
-	TRBV7-9	TRBJ2-7	CASSFRIYEQYF
TRBD1	TRBV7-9	TRBJ1-1	CASTLPGGVNTEAFF
TRBD1	TRBV5-1	TRBJ2-7	CASSSGQGNYEQYF
-	TRBV6-4	-	CASSEQAQETQYF
-	TRBV7-6	TRBJ2-3	CASSSEGGDTQYF
-	TRBV29-1	TRBJ2-7	CSAQGPGTYEQYF
TRBD1	TRBV2	TRBJ1-1	CASSADRVMNTEAFF
TRBD1	TRBV2	TRBJ1-2	CASSEEGARYGYTF
TRBD1	TRBV6-1	TRBJ2-7	CASSEARWTGTYEQYF
-	TRBV7-2	TRBJ2-7	CATAGTEAYEQYF
TRBD1	TRBV2	TRBJ1-4	CASSEEGGKSEKLFF
-	TRBV7-2	TRBJ2-7	CASSFGGPGYEQYF
TRBD2	TRBV4-1	TRBJ2-5	CASSYGLGLTETQYF
TRBD2	TRBV7-9	TRBJ2-1	CASSLVAGGNNEQFF
-	TRBV10-3	TRBJ1-2	CAISETGFGYTF
-	TRBV12-3/TRBV12-4	TRBJ2-1	CASSPGGGWNDEQFF
-	TRBV6-1	TRBJ1-1	CASARGWGEMNTEAFF
-	TRBV15	TRBJ1-1	CATSSGMNTEAFF
TRBD1	TRBV10-3	TRBJ1-5	CASGGYSNQPQHF
TRBD1	TRBV20-1	TRBJ1-2	CSASPYRGGYTF
TRBD1	TRBV10-3	TRBJ1-1	CASSYDRGTLEAFF
-	TRBV11-2	TRBJ2-6	CASTSRFRQERSGANVLTF
-	TRBV19	TRBJ1-1	CASTSVSQGNTEAFF
-	TRBV7-2	TRBJ2-2	CASSSTGELFF
-	TRBV7-9	TRBJ2-1	CASSSLLLEQFF
TRBD1	TRBV19	TRBJ2-1	CASSIRDRGGNEQFF
-	TRBV7-8	TRBJ2-6	CASSLVGANVLTF
TRBD1	TRBV7-3	TRBJ2-1	CASSPDRDNEQFF